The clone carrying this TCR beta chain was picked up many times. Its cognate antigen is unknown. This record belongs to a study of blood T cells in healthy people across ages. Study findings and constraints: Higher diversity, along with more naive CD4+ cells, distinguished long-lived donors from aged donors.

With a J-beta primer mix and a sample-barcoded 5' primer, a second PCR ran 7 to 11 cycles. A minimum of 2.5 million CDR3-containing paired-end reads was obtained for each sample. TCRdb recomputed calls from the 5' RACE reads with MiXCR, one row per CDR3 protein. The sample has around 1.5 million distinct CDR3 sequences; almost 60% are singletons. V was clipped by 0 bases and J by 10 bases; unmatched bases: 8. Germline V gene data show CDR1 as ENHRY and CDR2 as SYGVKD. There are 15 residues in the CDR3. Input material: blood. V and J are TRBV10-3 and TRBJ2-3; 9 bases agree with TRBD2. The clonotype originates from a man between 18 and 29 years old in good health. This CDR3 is CAISESGGGARAQYF. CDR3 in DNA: TGTGCCATCAGTGAGTCCGGCGGGGGGGCCCGGGCGCAGTATTTT.